This TCR beta chain was captured by sequencing in a study of Ad26.COV2.S vaccination and SARS-CoV-2 variants. Study-wide findings and caveats: The TCR breadth and depth analyses may have produced an underestimate of total T cell responses. Vaccinees and placebo recipients showed similar non-spike TCR breadth.

This clone has just a few counts. Its matching antigen is unknown. Profiled with immunoSEQ multiplex PCR; TCRdb holds only in-frame clones, not every one. Of hundreds of thousands of clones in the sample, about 89% were seen once. Germline CDR1 is SGHDT and CDR2 is YYEEEE. J lost 14 bases, V lost 2 bases, and 5 bases had no gene match. This CDR3 has 12 residues. As to treatment: 15 to 20 received Ad26.COV2.S at low or high dose, single or two shots; roughly five received placebo; per-sample allocation not given. Collection of the samples took place on day 63 after the first injection of vaccine or placebo. Boston supplied an adult donor aged 18-55 years.

The specimen was peripheral blood, collected in a trial of Ad26.COV2.S vaccine versus placebo. The chain is built from TRBV5-6 and TRBJ2-1; 9 nucleotides line up with TRBD2. The receptor was derived from a person aged 18-65 years who received the Ad26.COV2.S COVID-19 vaccine or a placebo. The CDR3 DNA reads as TGTGCCAGCAGCTTCGGTGCGGGAGGGGAGTTCTTC. This gives the protein CASSFGAGGEFF.